The 9 T cell receptor beta chains presented below share a single source sample, sequenced in a study of T cell clusters in autoimmune cytopenias. Multiplex touch-down PCR amplified TRB using TRB-A and TRB-B pools in one tube. One entry per CDR3 protein, without DNA, is what TCRdb gives after re-calling the multiplex PCR reads. Listed are over 2,500 distinct CDR3 sequences; about a tenth falls within the top ten. Tens of thousands of genome equivalents of blood DNA were amplified for TRB. Sequences were obtained from peripheral blood. All receptors derive from a human donor with an autoimmune cytopenia or autoimmune hepatitis (not recorded which).

Measured by frequency, this clonotype is medium-sized. This chain links TRBV30 with TRBJ2-1; TCRdb designates TRBD2, a call that cannot be tested without DNA. CDR3 length: 15 amino acids. Germline values: CDR1 GTSNPN, CDR2 SVGIG (reference sequence). CDR3 protein: CAWSRGLADHNEQFF.

This clonotype shows up as medium-sized by frequency. The chain employs TRBV6-2 or TRBV6-3 and TRBJ2-6; the TCRdb call, TRBD2, lacks DNA for checking. Germline V gene lookup returns CDR1 MNHEY and CDR2 SVGEGT. The CDR3 spans 14 residues. CDR3 protein: CATGGAGGANVLTF.

This clonotype is deemed medium-sized by its frequency. V is TRBV6-5 and J is TRBJ1-4; TCRdb selects TRBD1, and the lack of DNA leaves this call unchecked. This CDR3 has 17 amino acids. From germline, CDR1 is MNHEY and CDR2 SVGAGI. This CDR3 reads CASSRPSSPGTGEKLFF.

This clonotype is medium-sized (0.01 to 0.1%) by frequency. The chain recombines TRBV27 with TRBJ2-7; TCRdb names TRBD1, which stays unverified in the absence of DNA. The CDR3 extends over 15 amino acids. Germline CDR1 and CDR2: MNHEY and SMNVEV (reference sequence). CDR3 amino acids: CASSLAAGGGYEQYF.

This clonotype is labeled medium-sized based on frequency. The V call is TRBV27, the J call TRBJ2-7; TCRdb reports TRBD1, a call that lacks DNA to check it against. CDR3 size: 15 residues. Looked up from germline, CDR1 is MNHEY and CDR2 is SMNVEV (reference sequence). The CDR3 loop is CASSSRLTGIGEQYF.

This clonotype is identified as medium-sized (0.01 to 0.1%) from frequency. The chain recombines TRBV19 with TRBJ1-6; the TRBD1 assignment by TCRdb is unverifiable without DNA. CDR1 LNHDA and CDR2 SQIVND come from the germline V gene (reference sequence). The CDR3 runs to 13 residues. CDR3 protein: CASSSSTGTRLHF.

Measured by frequency, this clonotype is medium-sized. The chain is built from TRBV29-1 and TRBJ2-7; TCRdb picks TRBD1, but there is no DNA to check that call. The CDR3 length is 13 residues. Germline-derived CDR1 and CDR2 are SQVTM and ANQGSEA. The chain's CDR3 is CSVVVRGGYEQYF.

By frequency, this clonotype is medium-sized. The chain uses TRBV6-5 and TRBJ2-1; TCRdb calls TRBD1, which cannot be checked without DNA. The CDR3 loop spans 14 amino acids. From germline, CDR1 is MNHEY and CDR2 SVGAGI. The CDR3 region is CASTTDRGRNEQFF.

This clonotype ranks as medium-sized in terms of frequency. J is TRBJ2-1 and V is TRBV10-3. This CDR3 region has 12 residues. Germline CDR1 reads ENHRY; CDR2 reads SYGVKD. CDR3 region: CAISESVNEQFF.